This TCR beta chain was recorded in a study of shared clonotypes between healthy human individuals. Replicate PCRs for sorted subsets used roughly 200 ng DNA; this equaled about 30,000 T cell genomes. Sequenced by immunoSEQ multiplex PCR; TCRdb stores in-frame clones only, minus some. There are about 2.2 million clones in the sample; 80% to 95% occur only once, and more than 1.5% lies in the top ten. CD8 cells classed as naive were CD45RO-negative and positively selected for CCR7, excluding terminally differentiated effector memory CD45RA+ cells. Notes on this clone: The antigen remains unidentified.

Germline CDR1 is LNHDA and CDR2 is SQIVND (reference sequence). CDR3 length equals 15 residues. V was pared by 6 bases and J by 3 bases, with 15 bases between. Notes on the study in general: Rarefaction curves obtained for sorted subsets showed sequencing incomplete despite large depth.

The specimen sequenced was naive CD8+ T cells from PBMCs. The gene calls are TRBV19 and TRBJ2-1, with D possibly TRBD2 on 6 matching bases. The receptor's source is a young man in good health. Some clones in this sample may be carry-over from other donors' samples. In DNA, the CDR3 is TGTGCCAGTAGCTCGTCCGGCGGGGACTACAATGAGCAGTTCTTC. It specifies CASSSSGGDYNEQFF.